Sequencing of this T cell receptor (beta chain) was carried out in a study of blood T cell repertoires in COVID-19 (TCRdb year 2020). With regard to the full study: Samples covering the acute and convalescent phases of COVID-19 were provided by collaborators in the United States, Italy and Spain. The material from the prospective study consisted of cDNA or gDNA derived from T cells, B-cell-depleted T cells, or PBMCs. Subjects who had been exposed to COVID-19, were actively infected with it, or had recovered from it provided the deeply sampled blood TCRbeta repertoires that made up the dataset. The repertoires were released in a freely available public database meant as a resource for research on the immune response to SARS-CoV-2. The samples were drawn from the first 160 participants of the ongoing ImmuneRACE study and from 1,254 subjects provided by 6 global collaborators. The sample metadata nearly always contained a de-identified subject ID, COVID-19 status, age in years and sex. Where available, HLA class I and class II types were obtained from metadata supplied by the sample provider rather than from assay-based typing. What the authors observed across the whole study: How much clinical and demographic metadata was included differed by source and by participant, and the metadata was provided uncurated.

Based on the germline V gene (reference sequence), the CDR1 and CDR2 sequences are LNHNV and YYDKDF. Spanning cysteine to phenylalanine, the CDR3 consists of 16 amino acids. Only the CDR3 DNA is retained, 48 bases long and in frame from the first base. The junction shows trimming of 0 bases on V and 5 bases on J, plus 17 bases between the germline ends. Participants in the prospective study were enrolled through a virtual design, were aged roughly 18 to 90 years, and lived in about two dozen United States geographic areas. Cohort assignment in the prospective study relied on participant-reported clinical history from a screening survey and a study questionnaire. Recovered participants in ImmuneRACE Cohort 3 were defined as having two consecutive negative NP/OP PCR tests, clearance from a healthcare professional, or resolution of symptoms. Each participant in the prospective study had whole blood, serum and a nasopharyngeal or oropharyngeal swab collected by mobile phlebotomists. Participants in the prospective study had the option to provide additional blood draws and questionnaires over an approximately 2-month period. Before DNA extraction, blood samples from the prospective study were shipped at room temperature or frozen.

The immunoSEQ Assay, a bias-controlled multiplex PCR, was used to amplify TCRbeta CDR3 regions from genomic DNA. In the source study's methods: The number of nucleated cells in each sample was estimated by amplification of reference gene primers within the assay. To quantify the absolute abundance of each unique TCRbeta CDR3 rearrangement, sequence reads were collapsed and filtered. For each sample, productive Simpson clonality was calculated as the square root of Simpson's diversity index over productive rearrangements. This immuneACCESS table, as held by TCRdb, lists in-frame sequences with V and J called but not all clones. Of the missing ones, under half trace to an unresolved V gene in checked studies; the others have no known cause. That table gives V, J and clone size, and the DNA gave D and trimming. This sample lists a few hundred thousand clones; less than 90% were detected once. The ten top clones hold 5.1% of the sample.

A note on this clone: No antigen is known for it. Base qualities are not provided; no much larger clone lies one nucleotide away.

This chain joins TRBV15 to TRBJ2-7, with TRBD1 perhaps the D gene, on 6 matching bases. The clonotype comes from a woman in her forties or fifties who had recovered from COVID-19. The sequencing sample was made of PBMCs or T cells enriched from blood (not recorded which). The sequenced DNA is TGTGCCACCAGCAGAGACCGACAGGCTCGGGTCCACGAGCAGTACTTC. Its translation is CATSRDRQARVHEQYF.